Listed below are T cell receptor beta chains from one sample, sequenced in a study of cytomegalovirus exposure and HLA in healthy donors. Method: immunoSEQ multiplex PCR; TCRdb's copy keeps in-frame clones and lacks some. This table has about 130,000 clones, 80% appearing once. Material: PBMCs. The receptors shown here come from a woman aged 40 to 50 in good health and CMV-seronegative. The CDR3 runs from the conserved cysteine through the conserved F or W. A D gene is named only where the DNA matches it firmly. Clone size, where shown, is once, few, many, or a class for clones that have expanded.

size: NA; J: TRBJ2-3; D: TRBD2; length: 15; V: TRBV27; DNA: TGTGCCAGCAGTAAGGTAGCGGGGGGCGCGGATACGCAGTATTTT; CDR3: CASSKVAGGADTQYF
size: NA; J: TRBJ1-4; D: NA; length: 13; V: TRBV29-1; DNA: TGCAGCGTTGGGGAATCGGGGAATGAAAAACTGTTTTTT; CDR3: CSVGESGNEKLFF
size: NA; J: TRBJ2-3; D: TRBD2; length: 15; V: TRBV15; DNA: TGTGCCACCAGGACGACTAGCGGGGGGGCAGATACGCAGTATTTT; CDR3: CATRTTSGGADTQYF
size: once; J: TRBJ2-7; D: NA; length: 16; V: TRBV9; DNA: TGTGCCAGCAGCTCCGACAGGAAGAACAGGTGGAACGAGCAGTACTTC; CDR3: CASSSDRKNRWNEQYF
size: few; J: TRBJ1-1; D: TRBD1; length: 13; V: TRBV5-1; DNA: TGCGCCAGCAGCCAGGGACAGTTCACTGAAGCTTTCTTT; CDR3: CASSQGQFTEAFF
size: once; J: TRBJ2-1; D: TRBD1; length: 15; V: TRBV2; DNA: TGTGCCAGCAGGGGACAGGCCAACACCTACAATGAGCAGTTCTTC; CDR3: CASRGQANTYNEQFF
size: NA; J: TRBJ1-5; D: NA; length: 13; V: TRBV2; DNA: TGTGCCAGCACAGGGGTGGGCAATCAGCCCCAGCATTTT; CDR3: CASTGVGNQPQHF
size: few; J: TRBJ1-3; D: TRBD1; length: 15; V: TRBV2; DNA: TGTGCCAGCAGTCGACAGGGGGCCGGTGGAAACACCATATATTTT; CDR3: CASSRQGAGGNTIYF
size: NA; J: TRBJ2-1; D: NA; length: 12; V: TRBV29-1; DNA: TGCAGCGGGAGGGCAACCTACAATGAGCAGTTCTTC; CDR3: CSGRATYNEQFF
size: NA; J: TRBJ2-3; D: TRBD2; length: 15; V: TRBV5-1; DNA: TGCGCCAGCAGCTCTGGAAACGGGGGGGTGGATACGCAGTATTTT; CDR3: CASSSGNGGVDTQYF
size: NA; J: TRBJ2-5; D: TRBD2; length: 18; V: TRBV4-3; DNA: TGCGCCAGCAGCCAGGCTCTCCCCGGACTAGCGATCGAAGAGACCCAGTACTTC; CDR3: CASSQALPGLAIEETQYF
size: NA; J: TRBJ2-5; D: NA; length: 13; V: TRBV9; DNA: TGTGCCAGCAGCGTAGAGGGAGATAGGACCCAGTACTTC; CDR3: CASSVEGDRTQYF
size: NA; J: TRBJ2-6; D: TRBD2; length: 16; V: TRBV10-3; DNA: TGTGCCATCAGTGAGATGGGAGGGTCTGGGGCCAACGTCCTGACTTTC; CDR3: CAISEMGGSGANVLTF
size: NA; J: TRBJ2-5; D: NA; length: 11; V: TRBV7-8; DNA: TGTGCCAGCAGTCCCGGTGAGACCCAGTACTTC; CDR3: CASSPGETQYF
size: NA; J: TRBJ1-2; D: NA; length: 14; V: TRBV5-6; DNA: TGTGCCAGCAGCTTGAGGCAGGATAACTATGGCTACACCTTC; CDR3: CASSLRQDNYGYTF
size: NA; J: TRBJ1-2; D: TRBD1; length: 16; V: TRBV4-2; DNA: TGTGCCAGCAGCCAAGATTCGACAGGGGATTATTATGGCTACACCTTC; CDR3: CASSQDSTGDYYGYTF
size: NA; J: TRBJ2-7; D: NA; length: 15; V: TRBV11-2; DNA: TGTGCCAGCAGCGGAGAGGCGGGGGCGACCTACGAGCAGTACTTC; CDR3: CASSGEAGATYEQYF
size: NA; J: TRBJ2-3; D: TRBD2; length: 15; V: TRBV5-4; DNA: TGTGCCAGCAGCTTGTTAGCGGGGGGCCAAGATACGCAGTATTTT; CDR3: CASSLLAGGQDTQYF
size: NA; J: TRBJ1-1; D: NA; length: 13; V: TRBV12-5; DNA: TGTGCTAGTGGTTTGGCGAGGGGGGGGGAAGCTTTCTTT; CDR3: CASGLARGGEAFF
size: NA; J: TRBJ2-1; D: NA; length: 15; V: TRBV7-3; DNA: TGTGCCAGCAGCTTAGAGGTGGGGCGAAAGAATGAGCAGTTCTTC; CDR3: CASSLEVGRKNEQFF
size: once; J: TRBJ2-4; D: NA; length: 15; V: TRBV5-1; DNA: TGCGCCAGCAGCTTGTACGGGGGTGGTGCAAACATTCAGTACTTC; CDR3: CASSLYGGGANIQYF
size: NA; J: TRBJ2-2; D: TRBD1; length: 15; V: TRBV6-1; DNA: TGTGCCAGCAGTGGAGGGACAGCCGCCACCGGGGAGCTGTTTTTT; CDR3: CASSGGTAATGELFF
size: NA; J: TRBJ2-7; D: TRBD1; length: 16; V: TRBV5-1; DNA: TGCGCCAGCAGCTTGGGGGGGACAGCAATAGCCTTCGAGCAGTACTTC; CDR3: CASSLGGTAIAFEQYF
size: NA; J: TRBJ2-2; D: NA; length: 13; V: TRBV7-3; DNA: TGTGCCTCTTCAAGCGGCCCCACCGGGGAGCTGTTTTTT; CDR3: CASSSGPTGELFF
size: NA; J: TRBJ1-2; D: NA; length: 14; V: TRBV5-6; DNA: TGTGCCAGCACCCAACTCGTACAGGGCGGAGGCTACACCTTC; CDR3: CASTQLVQGGGYTF
size: NA; J: TRBJ1-1; D: TRBD1; length: 14; V: TRBV7-2; DNA: TGTGCCAGCAACCAACGGACAGGTGCCGCTGAAGCTTTCTTT; CDR3: CASNQRTGAAEAFF
size: NA; J: TRBJ2-7; D: TRBD2; length: 13; V: TRBV27; DNA: TGTGCCAGCAGTCTAGCGGGAGCCTACGAGCAGTACTTC; CDR3: CASSLAGAYEQYF
size: NA; J: TRBJ1-1; D: TRBD1; length: 13; V: TRBV12-5; DNA: TGTGCTAGTGGATGGACAGGGGACACTGAAGCTTTCTTT; CDR3: CASGWTGDTEAFF
size: NA; J: TRBJ2-7; D: NA; length: 15; V: TRBV28; DNA: TGTGCCAGCAGTTCTCACAGGGATAGCTCCTACGAGCAGTACTTC; CDR3: CASSSHRDSSYEQYF
size: NA; J: TRBJ2-7; D: TRBD1; length: 15; V: TRBV7-3; DNA: TGTGCCAGCAGCTTAAACAGGGGACCCTCCTACGAGCAGTACTTC; CDR3: CASSLNRGPSYEQYF
size: NA; J: TRBJ1-2; D: NA; length: 15; V: TRBV2; DNA: TGTGCCAGCAGTGAAGGTCGGGACACTAACTATGGCTACACCTTC; CDR3: CASSEGRDTNYGYTF
size: NA; J: TRBJ1-1; D: NA; length: 18; V: TRBV7-9; DNA: TGTGCCAGCAGCTTAGCGTCGATTGGGGGGTCTTTAAACACTGAAGCTTTCTTT; CDR3: CASSLASIGGSLNTEAFF
size: NA; J: TRBJ2-3; D: TRBD2; length: 14; V: TRBV18; DNA: TGTGCCACCAAGGGTACTAGCGGAACAGATACGCAGTATTTT; CDR3: CATKGTSGTDTQYF
size: few; J: TRBJ1-1; D: NA; length: 13; V: TRBV4-3; DNA: TGCGCCAGCAGCCAAGATTTCGGCGGTGAAGCTTTCTTT; CDR3: CASSQDFGGEAFF
size: NA; J: TRBJ2-2; D: NA; length: 15; V: TRBV10-3; DNA: TGTGCCATCAGTGAGCCCTACTTGAACACCGGGGAGCTGTTTTTT; CDR3: CAISEPYLNTGELFF
size: NA; J: TRBJ1-1; D: NA; length: 14; V: TRBV4-2; DNA: TGTGCCAGCAGCCAAGATCAGGGCCGGGCTGAAGCTTTCTTT; CDR3: CASSQDQGRAEAFF
size: NA; J: TRBJ2-2; D: TRBD1; length: 14; V: TRBV29-1; DNA: TGCAGCGTGGGGAGGACAGGGGACACCGGGGAGCTGTTTTTT; CDR3: CSVGRTGDTGELFF
size: NA; J: TRBJ2-1; D: TRBD2; length: 16; V: TRBV9; DNA: TGTGCCAGCAGCGTAGGGTCGCGGGGGACCAACAATGAGCAGTTCTTC; CDR3: CASSVGSRGTNNEQFF
size: NA; J: TRBJ1-2; D: TRBD1; length: 11; V: TRBV2; DNA: TGTGCCAGCGGACAGGAATGGGGCTACACCTTC; CDR3: CASGQEWGYTF
size: NA; J: TRBJ2-2; D: TRBD2; length: 15; V: TRBV7-7; DNA: TGTGCTAGCAGTCCCACTCCTAGCGGGACCGGGGAGCTGTTTTTT; CDR3: CASSPTPSGTGELFF
size: NA; J: TRBJ2-7; D: NA; length: 15; V: TRBV4-1; DNA: TGCGCCAGCAGCCAAGCCCCGGGACAAGATTACGAGCAATACTTC; CDR3: CASSQAPGQDYEQYF
size: once; J: TRBJ1-1; D: TRBD1; length: 14; V: TRBV19; DNA: TGTGCCAGTAGTCCTTATCAGGGGGCCACTGAAGCTTTCTTT; CDR3: CASSPYQGATEAFF
size: NA; J: TRBJ1-5; D: NA; length: 15; V: TRBV15; DNA: TGTGCCACCAGCAGAGATCGTAGGGAGGGCCAGCCCCAGCATTTT; CDR3: CATSRDRREGQPQHF
size: few; J: TRBJ1-1; D: NA; length: 12; V: TRBV2; DNA: TGTGCCAGCAGGGTGGCGGTAACTGAAGCTTTCTTT; CDR3: CASRVAVTEAFF
size: NA; J: TRBJ1-1; D: NA; length: 12; V: TRBV6-5; DNA: TGTGCCAGCAGCCAGGGCCGCACTGAAGCTTTCTTT; CDR3: CASSQGRTEAFF
size: NA; J: TRBJ1-6; D: NA; length: 16; V: TRBV7-9; DNA: TGTGCCAGCAGCCCTCCAGACAGCCTCTTTAATTCACCCCTCCACTTT; CDR3: CASSPPDSLFNSPLHF
size: once; J: TRBJ1-1; D: NA; length: 14; V: TRBV9; DNA: TGTGCCAGCAGCGCAGGACATTCGAACGCTGAAGCTTTCTTT; CDR3: CASSAGHSNAEAFF
size: NA; J: TRBJ2-7; D: TRBD2; length: 16; V: TRBV11-2; DNA: TGTGCCAGCAGCTTAGATCTAGCGGGAGGAACCTACGAGCAGTACTTC; CDR3: CASSLDLAGGTYEQYF
size: NA; J: TRBJ2-7; D: TRBD2; length: 18; V: TRBV10-2; DNA: TGCGCCAGCAGTCGGACTAGCGGGAGGGCCAGTATTTCCGACGAGCAGTACTTC; CDR3: CASSRTSGRASISDEQYF